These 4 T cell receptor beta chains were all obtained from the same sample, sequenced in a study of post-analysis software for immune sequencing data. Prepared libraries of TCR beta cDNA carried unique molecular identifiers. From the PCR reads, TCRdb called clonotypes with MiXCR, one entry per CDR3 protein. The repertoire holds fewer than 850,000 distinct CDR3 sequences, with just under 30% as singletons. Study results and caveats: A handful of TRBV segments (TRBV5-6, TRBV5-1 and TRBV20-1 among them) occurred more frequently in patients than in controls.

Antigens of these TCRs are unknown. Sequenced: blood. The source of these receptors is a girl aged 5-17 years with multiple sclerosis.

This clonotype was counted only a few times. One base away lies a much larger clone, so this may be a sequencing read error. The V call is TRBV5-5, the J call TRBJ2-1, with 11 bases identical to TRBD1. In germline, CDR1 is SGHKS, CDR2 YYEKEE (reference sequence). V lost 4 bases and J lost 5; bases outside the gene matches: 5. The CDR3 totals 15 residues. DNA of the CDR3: TGTGCCAGCAGCCCGGACAGGGGGCCCCACAATGAGCAGTTCTTC. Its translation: CASSPDRGPHNEQFF.

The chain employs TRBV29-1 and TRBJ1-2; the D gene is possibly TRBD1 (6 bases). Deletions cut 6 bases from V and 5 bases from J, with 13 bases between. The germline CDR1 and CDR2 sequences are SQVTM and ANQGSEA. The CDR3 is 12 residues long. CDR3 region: CSVEQGRYGYTF. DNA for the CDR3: TGCAGCGTAGAACAGGGCCGATATGGCTACACCTTC.

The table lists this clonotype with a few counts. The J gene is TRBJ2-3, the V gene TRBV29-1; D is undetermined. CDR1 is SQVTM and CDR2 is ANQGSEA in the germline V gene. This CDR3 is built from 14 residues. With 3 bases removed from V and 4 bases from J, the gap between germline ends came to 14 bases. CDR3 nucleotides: TGCAGCGTTGAGGACCTCCTACCCGCAGATACGCAGTATTTT. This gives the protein CSVEDLLPADTQYF.

CDR3 loop: CASSPDISGANVLTF. In nucleotides, the CDR3 is TGTGCCAGCAGCCCCGACATCTCTGGGGCCAACGTCCTGACTTTC. The chain is built from TRBV7-9 and TRBJ2-6; D remains ambiguous. The length of the CDR3 is 15 residues. Trimming pared 5 bases from V and 0 bases from J, leaving 8 bases between. The germline V gene encodes CDR1 SEHNR and CDR2 FQNEAQ (reference sequence).